The following is a T cell receptor (beta chain) sequence with its context. The target antigen is unknown. The CDR3 extends over 16 amino acids. V lost 4 bases and J 0 bases, leaving 16 bases between the germline ends. Germline V gene sequence: CDR1 MGHRA, CDR2 YSYEKL. These data belong to a study of shared clonotypes between healthy human individuals. Whole-study results and caveats: Apart from blood, nothing was sampled; tissue repertoires likely differ.

Replicate PCRs run on sorted subsets employed approximately 0.2 ug DNA, 30,000 to 35,000 T cell genomes. In the authors' methods: Filtering of immunoSEQ junctional sequences could not match full-length read filtering. Some clones are missing from TCRdb's copy, which holds only in-frame ones; the method was immunoSEQ multiplex PCR. V and J calls and clone size are copied from that table; D and trimming were computed from the DNA. The data contain roughly 1 million clones, around 78% of them singletons. Donors included only healthy HIV-negative adults lacking recent acute infections or vaccinations. The rearrangement links TRBV4-1 to TRBJ2-7; D is perhaps TRBD1 or TRBD2 (5 bases each). Sample: memory CD4+ T cells from PBMCs. Subset here: CD45RA-negative fraction. This sequence originates from a man aged 18 to 29 in good health. Some clones in this sample may be carry-over from other donors' samples. The CDR3 loop reads CASSPPAVGTSYEQYF. CDR3 sequence (DNA): TGCGCCAGCAGCCCCCCCGCGGTAGGGACCTCCTACGAGCAGTACTTC.